A selection of T cell receptor beta chains follows, all from one sample in a study of response to subunit inactivated influenza vaccine. TCRdb re-derived calls from the RT-PCR reads in MiXCR, one entry per CDR3 protein. The repertoire includes approximately 170,000 distinct CDR3 sequences, over 13% of them detected once, and 26% sits in the top ten. The source was CD8+ T cells sorted from PBMCs, collected around 5 days after vaccination. These receptors all come from a man aged 50-60 years who received an inactivated influenza vaccine. Each CDR3 is given with its conserved first and last residue. The D gene is left open where the match is weak. A clone size is listed for some rows: how often the clone was seen (once, few, many), or a class if it is expanded.

size,D,J,V,DNA,CDR3
many,TRBD1,TRBJ1-2,TRBV28,TGTGCCAGCAGTTTTACTACAGGGGGCTTCTATGGCTACACCTTC,CASSFTTGGFYGYTF
NA,NA,TRBJ2-1,TRBV13,TGTGCCAGCATGGGGCGGTCCTACAATGAGCAGTTCTTC,CASMGRSYNEQFF
many,NA,TRBJ2-3,TRBV5-1,TGCGCCAGCAGCTCAACGTGGGGAGCCACAGATACGCAGTATTTT,CASSSTWGATDTQYF
NA,TRBD2,TRBJ2-1,TRBV27,TGTGCCAGCAGTGCCGGGACTAGCGGGATGAATGAGCAGTTCTTC,CASSAGTSGMNEQFF
NA,TRBD1,TRBJ1-5,TRBV20-1,TGCAGTGCTCACTACGGGACAGAATTCTATAGCAATCAGCCCCAGCATTTT,CSAHYGTEFYSNQPQHF
NA,NA,TRBJ2-7,TRBV4-1,TGCGCCAGCAGCCAAGGAATCGGAGGCTACGAGCAGTACTTC,CASSQGIGGYEQYF
many,NA,TRBJ1-5,TRBV12-3/TRBV12-4,TGTGCCAGCGCGGGCGATGGGAGGCATCAGCCCCAGCATTTT,CASAGDGRHQPQHF
NA,TRBD2,TRBJ2-3,TRBV29-1,TGCAGCGTTGCTGGACTAGCGGGGGGTATAGCAGATACGCAGTATTTT,CSVAGLAGGIADTQYF
NA,NA,TRBJ2-7,TRBV12-3/TRBV12-4,TGTGCCAGCAGTTTAAGGCTGTACTACGAGCAGTACTTC,CASSLRLYYEQYF
NA,TRBD2,TRBJ2-1,TRBV20-1,TGCAGTGCTAGTGATATAGCGGGGTCGGACTACAATGAGCAGTTCTTC,CSASDIAGSDYNEQFF